This TCR beta chain was sequenced in a study of blood T cell repertoires in COVID-19. Those enrolled in Seattle joined during active infection and were followed longitudinally afterward. This CDR3 spans 17 amino acids. Germline assignment: CDR1 SGDLS and CDR2 YYNGEE. Trimming removed 6 bases from V and 5 bases from J; junction bases left unmatched: 19. TCRdb keeps only in-frame clones here, not all; method: immunoSEQ multiplex PCR. Of around 150,000 clones in the sample, roughly 81% were seen once. The sample taken for sequencing was peripheral blood. This TCR came from an older woman with COVID-19, enrolled during active disease. The chain combines TRBV9 with TRBJ1-1; TRBD1 matches at 7 bases. This CDR3 is CASTRDSSHGRPTEAFF. The CDR3 region has the DNA TGTGCCAGCACTCGGGACAGCAGCCACGGTCGGCCGACTGAAGCTTTCTTT.